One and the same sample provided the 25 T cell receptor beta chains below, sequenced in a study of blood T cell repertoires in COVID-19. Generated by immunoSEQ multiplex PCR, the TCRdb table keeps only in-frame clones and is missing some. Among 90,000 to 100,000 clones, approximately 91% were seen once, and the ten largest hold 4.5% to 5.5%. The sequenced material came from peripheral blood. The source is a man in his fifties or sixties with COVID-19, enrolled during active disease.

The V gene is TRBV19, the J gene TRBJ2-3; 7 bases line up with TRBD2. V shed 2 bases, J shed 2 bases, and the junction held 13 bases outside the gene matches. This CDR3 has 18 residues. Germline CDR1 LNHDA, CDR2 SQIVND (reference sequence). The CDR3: CASSIRVAGEGLTDTQYF. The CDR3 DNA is TGTGCCAGTAGTATAAGGGTCGCGGGAGAGGGACTCACAGATACGCAGTATTTT.

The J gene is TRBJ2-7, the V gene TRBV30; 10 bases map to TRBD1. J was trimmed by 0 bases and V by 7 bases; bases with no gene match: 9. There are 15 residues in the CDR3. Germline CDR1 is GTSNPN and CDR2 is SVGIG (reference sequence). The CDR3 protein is CASWGQGPSSYEQYF. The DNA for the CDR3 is TGTGCCTCCTGGGGACAGGGGCCCAGCTCCTACGAGCAGTACTTC.

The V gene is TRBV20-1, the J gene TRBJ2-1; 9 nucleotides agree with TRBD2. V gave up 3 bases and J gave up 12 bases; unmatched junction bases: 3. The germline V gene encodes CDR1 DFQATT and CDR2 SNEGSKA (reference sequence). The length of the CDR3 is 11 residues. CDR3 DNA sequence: TGCAGTGCTAGCGCGGGAGGGTGGCAGTTCTTC. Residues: CSASAGGWQFF.

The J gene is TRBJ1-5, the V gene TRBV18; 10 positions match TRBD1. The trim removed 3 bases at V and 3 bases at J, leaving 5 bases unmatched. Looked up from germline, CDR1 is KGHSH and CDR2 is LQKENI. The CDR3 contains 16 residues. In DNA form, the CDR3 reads TGTGCCAGCTCACCCGGGACAGGGGACGTCAATCAGCCCCAGCATTTT. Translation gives CASSPGTGDVNQPQHF. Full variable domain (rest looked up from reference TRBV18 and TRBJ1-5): NAGVMQNPRHLVRRRGQEARLRCSPMKGHSHVYWYRQLPEEGLKFMVYLQKENIIDESGMPKERFSAEFPKEGPSILRIQQVVRGDSAAYFCASSPGTGDVNQPQHFGDGTRLSIL.

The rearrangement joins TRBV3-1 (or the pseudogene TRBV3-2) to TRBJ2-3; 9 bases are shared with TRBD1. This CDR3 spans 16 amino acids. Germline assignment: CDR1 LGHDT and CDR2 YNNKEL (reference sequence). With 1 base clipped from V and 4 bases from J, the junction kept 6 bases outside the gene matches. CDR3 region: CASSQGTGVFSDTQYF. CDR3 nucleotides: TGTGCCAGCAGCCAAGGGACAGGGGTTTTTTCAGATACGCAGTATTTT.

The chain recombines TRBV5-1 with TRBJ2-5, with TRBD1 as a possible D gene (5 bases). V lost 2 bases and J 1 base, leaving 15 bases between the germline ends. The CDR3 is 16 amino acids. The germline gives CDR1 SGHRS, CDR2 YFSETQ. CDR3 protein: CASSLGPSDSQETQYF. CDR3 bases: TGCGCCAGCAGCTTAGGCCCAAGTGACAGCCAAGAGACCCAGTACTTC.

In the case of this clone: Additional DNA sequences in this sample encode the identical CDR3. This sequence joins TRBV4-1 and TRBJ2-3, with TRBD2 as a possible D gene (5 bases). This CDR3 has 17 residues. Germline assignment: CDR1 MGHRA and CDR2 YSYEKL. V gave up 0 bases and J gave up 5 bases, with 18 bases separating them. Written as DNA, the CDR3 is TGCGCCAGCAGCCAAGAGCCCCGGGGAAGGGCTGGAGATACGCAGTATTTT. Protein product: CASSQEPRGRAGDTQYF.

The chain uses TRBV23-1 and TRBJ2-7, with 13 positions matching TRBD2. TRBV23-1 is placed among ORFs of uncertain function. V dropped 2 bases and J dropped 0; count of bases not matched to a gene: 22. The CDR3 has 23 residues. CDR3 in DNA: TGCGCCAGCAGTCAACCCCGGGACAGGTCAGGACTAGCGGGAGTAAAAGGCTCCTACGAGCAGTACTTC. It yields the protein CASSQPRDRSGLAGVKGSYEQYF.

The CDR3 spells CASSLGQSIYGYTF. The CDR3 DNA follows: TGCGCCAGCAGCTTGGGACAGTCGATCTATGGCTACACCTTC. The chain employs TRBV5-1 and TRBJ1-2; possible D gene TRBD1, 5 bases. This CDR3 is built from 14 residues. Trimming cost V 0 bases and J 4 bases, with 10 bases left between them. Germline V gene sequence: CDR1 SGHRS, CDR2 YFSETQ.

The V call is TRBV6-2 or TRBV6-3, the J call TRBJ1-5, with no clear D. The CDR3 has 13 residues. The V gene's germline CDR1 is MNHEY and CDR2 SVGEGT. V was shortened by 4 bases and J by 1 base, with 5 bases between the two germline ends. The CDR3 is CASSSTSNQPQHF. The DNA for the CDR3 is TGTGCCAGCAGTTCGACAAGCAATCAGCCCCAGCATTTT.

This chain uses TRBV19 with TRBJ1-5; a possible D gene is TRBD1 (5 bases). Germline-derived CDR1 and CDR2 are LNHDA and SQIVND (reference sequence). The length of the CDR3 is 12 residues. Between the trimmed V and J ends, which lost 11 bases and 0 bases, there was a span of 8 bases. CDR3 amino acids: CASGYSNQPQHF. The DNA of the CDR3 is TGTGCCTCAGGGTATAGCAATCAGCCCCAGCATTTT.

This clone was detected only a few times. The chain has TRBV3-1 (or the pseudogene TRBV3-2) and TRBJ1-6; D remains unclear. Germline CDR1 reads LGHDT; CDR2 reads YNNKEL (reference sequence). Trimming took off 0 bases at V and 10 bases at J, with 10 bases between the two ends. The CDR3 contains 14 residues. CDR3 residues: CASSQEGMQSPLHF. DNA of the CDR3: TGTGCCAGCAGCCAAGAGGGCATGCAATCACCCCTCCACTTT.

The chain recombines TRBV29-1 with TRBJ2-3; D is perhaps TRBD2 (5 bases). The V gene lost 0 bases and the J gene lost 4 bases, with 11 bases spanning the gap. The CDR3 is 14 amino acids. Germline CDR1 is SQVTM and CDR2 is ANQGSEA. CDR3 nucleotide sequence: TGCAGCGTTGAAGACGGGAAAAGGGCAGATACGCAGTATTTT. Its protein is CSVEDGKRADTQYF.

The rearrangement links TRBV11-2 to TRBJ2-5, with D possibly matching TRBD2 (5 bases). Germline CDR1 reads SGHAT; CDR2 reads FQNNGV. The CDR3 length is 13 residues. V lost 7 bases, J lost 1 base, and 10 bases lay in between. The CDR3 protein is CASTDYSQETQYF. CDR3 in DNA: TGTGCCAGCACAGACTACTCCCAAGAGACCCAGTACTTC. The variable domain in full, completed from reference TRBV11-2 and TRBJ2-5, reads EAGVAQSPRYKIIEKRQSVAFWCNPISGHATLYWYQQILGQGPKLLIQFQNNGVVDDSQLPKDRFSAERLKGVDSTLKIQPAKLEDSAVYLCASTDYSQETQYFGPGTRLLVL.

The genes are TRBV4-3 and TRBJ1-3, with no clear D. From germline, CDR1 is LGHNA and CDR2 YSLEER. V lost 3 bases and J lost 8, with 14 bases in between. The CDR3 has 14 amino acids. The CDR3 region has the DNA TGCGCCAGCAGCCAGAGGGTCCCTCCAGACACCATATATTTT. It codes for CASSQRVPPDTIYF.

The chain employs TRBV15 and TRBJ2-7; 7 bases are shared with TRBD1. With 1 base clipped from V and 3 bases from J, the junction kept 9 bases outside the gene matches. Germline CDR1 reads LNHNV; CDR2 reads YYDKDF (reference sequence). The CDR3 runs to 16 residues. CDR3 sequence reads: CATSRVRTGGFYEQYF. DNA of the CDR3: TGTGCCACCAGCAGAGTCCGGACAGGAGGCTTCTACGAGCAGTACTTC.

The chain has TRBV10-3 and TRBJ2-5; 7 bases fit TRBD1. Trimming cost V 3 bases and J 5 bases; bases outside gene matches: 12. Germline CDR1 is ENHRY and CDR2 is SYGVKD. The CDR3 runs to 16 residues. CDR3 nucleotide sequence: TGTGCCATCAGTGACCGAGGGGAAGGGGGCAAGGAGACCCAGTACTTC. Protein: CAISDRGEGGKETQYF.

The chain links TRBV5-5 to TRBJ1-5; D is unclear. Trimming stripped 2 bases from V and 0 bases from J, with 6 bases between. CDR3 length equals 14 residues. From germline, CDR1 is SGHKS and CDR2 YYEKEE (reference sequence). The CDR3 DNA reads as TGTGCCAGCAGCTTTTTAGATAGCAATCAGCCCCAGCATTTT. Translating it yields CASSFLDSNQPQHF.

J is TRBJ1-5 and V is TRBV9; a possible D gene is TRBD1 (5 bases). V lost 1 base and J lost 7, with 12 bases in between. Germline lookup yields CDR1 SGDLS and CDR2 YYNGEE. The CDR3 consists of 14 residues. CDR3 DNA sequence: TGTGCCAGCAGCGTATCGGGGGGAGGGCAGCCCCAGCATTTT. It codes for CASSVSGGGQPQHF.

The CDR3 nucleotides read TGTGCCAGCAGTACAGGGGGCCGGGGGTTCGGGGAGCTGTTTTTT. It translates to CASSTGGRGFGELFF. The chain recombines TRBV6-5 with TRBJ2-2; 9 positions agree with TRBD1. This CDR3 is built from 15 residues. Germline V CDR1 and CDR2: MNHEY, SVGAGI. The V gene end was trimmed by 5 bases and the J gene end by 7 bases; junction bases not matched to a gene: 8.

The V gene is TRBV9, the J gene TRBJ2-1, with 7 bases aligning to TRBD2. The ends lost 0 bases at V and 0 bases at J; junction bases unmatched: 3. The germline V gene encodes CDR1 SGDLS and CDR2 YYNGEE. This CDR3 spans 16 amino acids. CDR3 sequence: CASSVVAGPSYNEQFF. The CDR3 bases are TGTGCCAGCAGCGTAGTAGCGGGCCCCTCCTACAATGAGCAGTTCTTC.

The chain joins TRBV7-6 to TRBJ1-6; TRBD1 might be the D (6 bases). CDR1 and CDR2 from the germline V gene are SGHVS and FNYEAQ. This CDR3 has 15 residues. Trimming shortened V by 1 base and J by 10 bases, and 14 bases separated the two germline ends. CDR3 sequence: CASSLGQGSRSPLHF. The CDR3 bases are TGTGCCAGCAGCTTAGGTCAGGGGAGTCGATCACCCCTCCACTTT.

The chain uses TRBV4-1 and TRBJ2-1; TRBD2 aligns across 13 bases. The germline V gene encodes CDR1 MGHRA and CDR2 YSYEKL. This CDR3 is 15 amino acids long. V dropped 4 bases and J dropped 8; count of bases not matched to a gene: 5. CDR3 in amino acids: CASSPGTSGTYEQFF. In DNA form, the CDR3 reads TGCGCCAGCAGCCCCGGGACTAGCGGGACTTATGAGCAGTTCTTC.

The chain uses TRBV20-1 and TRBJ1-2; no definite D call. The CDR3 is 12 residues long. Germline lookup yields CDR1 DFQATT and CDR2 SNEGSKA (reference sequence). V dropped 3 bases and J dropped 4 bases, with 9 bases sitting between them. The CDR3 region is CSASGGLYGYTF. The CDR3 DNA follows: TGCAGTGCTAGTGGTGGACTCTATGGCTACACCTTC.

CDR3 nucleotide sequence: TGTGCCAGCAGCTTGGGGAATACAGGGACGAGCTATGGCTACACCTTC. Amino acid sequence: CASSLGNTGTSYGYTF. The V and J genes are TRBV7-8 and TRBJ1-2, with D maybe TRBD1 (6 bases). The CDR3 consists of 16 residues. The V gene lost 3 bases and the J gene lost 4 bases, with 18 bases spanning the gap. In germline, CDR1 is SGHVS, CDR2 FQNEAQ.